This TCR beta chain was recovered during a study of T cell responses to AZD1222 COVID-19 vaccine (dated by TCRdb to 2020 to 2023). Study-wide context: AZD1222 recipients with second doses at about 4 weeks or about 12 weeks were pooled, because spike-specific TCR depth and breadth did not differ between schedules. Trial participants were enrolled by age into subgroups of 18-55, 56-69 and 70-plus years, and around 150, 28 and 57 TCR-sequenced participants, respectively, were included in these subgroups. A total of under 250 trial participants underwent TCR sequencing, of whom 200 to 220 had received two doses of AZD1222 and approximately 26 had received two doses of the MenACWY control vaccine.

The CDR3 regions of human TCRbeta chains were subjected to immunosequencing. In the authors' own workflow: Repertoire TCRs were checked for matches against a reference library of SARS-CoV-2-specific TCRs that had been generated using the MIRA antigen-specificity platform. Breadth meant the fraction of unique TCRs that were SARS-CoV-2-associated, whereas depth meant the fraction of total T cells that were SARS-CoV-2-associated. Using the MIRA data, every spike-specific TCR was mapped to the spike region that the TCR reacted to and assigned to either a CD4 or a CD8 class. Log10-transformed breadth and depth values were compared by one-way ANOVA with Sidak's multiple comparisons tests. Drawn from immuneACCESS, this table holds only the in-frame rearrangements with V and J called that TCRdb kept. Clones are partly lost; checked studies trace under half to an unresolved V gene and leave the rest unexplained. V and J calls and clone size are those listed in that table; D and trimming were worked out from the DNA. This sample has roughly 99,000 clones in its table, and roughly 87% of those were observed once. Of the sample, around 4.4% falls within the top ten clones.

The time point label of this sample denotes: baseline before first vaccination. The vaccinee samples were drawn from two UK trials, COV001 and COV002, one of which was a single-blind randomized controlled phase 2/3 trial testing AZD1222 (ChAdOx1 nCoV-19) in healthy adults. For TCRbeta chain sequencing, PBMC samples were collected from trial participants at day 0 and at day 28 after the second dose. V is pared back by 3 bases and J by 0 bases, with 11 bases lying between the germline termini. CDR1 is given as LGHNA and CDR2 as YSLEER, both from the germline V gene. The CDR3 holds 16 amino acids from the cysteine to the phenylalanine. Of all the DNA, just the CDR3 is kept, 48 bases in frame from base 1. Worth noting for this clone: Its recognized antigen is unknown. Base qualities are not provided; no much larger clone lies one nucleotide away.

Overall study outcomes, separate from this receptor: Because no day 14 peak-response samples were available, repertoires were characterized only after the peak T cell response. After two AZD1222 doses, spike-specific TCR breadth and depth were significantly higher than at day 0 and than in MenACWY recipients. The whole spike protein was spanned by vaccine-associated CD4 TCRs, and dominant responses were seen in regions 160-218 and 743-854. Participants were mostly white British and included more females than males, and it was suggested by the authors that clonal diversity may have been underestimated. Reportedly, close to half of the unique spike-specific TCRs recognized epitopes lying outside the regions that are mutated in the B.1.351 and B.1.1.7 variants. Conclusions about previously exposed vaccinees were limited because only six or seven AZD1222 recipients were SARS-CoV-2 seropositive at baseline. The 56-69-year group was small, and its depth increase did not reach significance, likely because of low power.

The clonotype comes from an adult in good health. The rearranged chain carries TRBV4-3 and TRBJ1-4, and perhaps TRBD1 as D gene, on 6 matching bases. The sequences come from peripheral blood, collected on day 0 of AZD1222 vaccination. The CDR3 region has the sequence CASSQGHVATNEKLFF. The bases read TGCGCCAGCAGCCAGGGACATGTGGCAACTAATGAAAAACTGTTTTTT.